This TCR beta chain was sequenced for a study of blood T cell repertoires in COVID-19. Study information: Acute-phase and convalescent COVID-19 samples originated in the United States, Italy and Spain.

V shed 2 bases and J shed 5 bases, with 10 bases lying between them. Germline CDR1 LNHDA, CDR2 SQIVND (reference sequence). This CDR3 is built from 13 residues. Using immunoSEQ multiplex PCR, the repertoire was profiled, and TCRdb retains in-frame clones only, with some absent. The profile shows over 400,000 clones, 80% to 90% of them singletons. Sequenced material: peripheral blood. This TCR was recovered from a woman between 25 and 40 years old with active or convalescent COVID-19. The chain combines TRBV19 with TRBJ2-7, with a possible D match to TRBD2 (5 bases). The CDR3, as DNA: TGTGCCAGTAGTATACATACTAGTAACGAGCAGTACTTC. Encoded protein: CASSIHTSNEQYF.